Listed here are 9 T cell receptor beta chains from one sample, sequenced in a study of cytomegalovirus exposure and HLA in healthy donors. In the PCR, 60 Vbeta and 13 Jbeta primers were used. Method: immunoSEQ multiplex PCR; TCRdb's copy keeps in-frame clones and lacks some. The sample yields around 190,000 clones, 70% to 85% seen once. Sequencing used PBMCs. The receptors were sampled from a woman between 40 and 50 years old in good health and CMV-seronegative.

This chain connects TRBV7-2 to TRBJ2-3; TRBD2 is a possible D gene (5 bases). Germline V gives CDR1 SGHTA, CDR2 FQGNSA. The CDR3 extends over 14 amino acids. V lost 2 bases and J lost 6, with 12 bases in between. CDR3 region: CASSLTVVADTQYF. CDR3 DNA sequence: TGTGCCAGCAGCTTAACCGTAGTAGCGGATACGCAGTATTTT.

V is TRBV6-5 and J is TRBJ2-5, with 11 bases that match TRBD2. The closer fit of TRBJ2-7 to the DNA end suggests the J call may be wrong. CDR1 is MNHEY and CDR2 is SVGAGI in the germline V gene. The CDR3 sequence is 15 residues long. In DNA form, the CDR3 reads TGTGCCAGCAGACCCGGACTAGCGGGCGTTTACGAGCAGTACTTC. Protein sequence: CASRPGLAGVYEQYF.

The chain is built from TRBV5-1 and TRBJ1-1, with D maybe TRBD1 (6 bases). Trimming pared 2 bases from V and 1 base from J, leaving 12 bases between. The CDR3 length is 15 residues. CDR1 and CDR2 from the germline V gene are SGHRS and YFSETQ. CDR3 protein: CASSLQTGPNTEAFF. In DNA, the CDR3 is TGCGCCAGCAGCTTACAGACAGGACCGAACACTGAAGCTTTCTTT.

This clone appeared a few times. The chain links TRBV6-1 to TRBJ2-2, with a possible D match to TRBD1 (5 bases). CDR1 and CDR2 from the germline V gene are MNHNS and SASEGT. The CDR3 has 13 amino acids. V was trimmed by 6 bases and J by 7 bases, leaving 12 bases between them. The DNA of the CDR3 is TGTGCCAGCAGCCTAGGGGTAATCGGGGAGCTGTTTTTT. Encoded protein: CASSLGVIGELFF.

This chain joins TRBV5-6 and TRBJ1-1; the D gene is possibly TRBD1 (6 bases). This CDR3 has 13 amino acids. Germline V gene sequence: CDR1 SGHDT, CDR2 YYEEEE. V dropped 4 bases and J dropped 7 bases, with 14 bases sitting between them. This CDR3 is CASSPGTSREAFF. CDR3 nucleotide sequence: TGTGCCAGCAGCCCAGGGACATCCCGTGAAGCTTTCTTT.

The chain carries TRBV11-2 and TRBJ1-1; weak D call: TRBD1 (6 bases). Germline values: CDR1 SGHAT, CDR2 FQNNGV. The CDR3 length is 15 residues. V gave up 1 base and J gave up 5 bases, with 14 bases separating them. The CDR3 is CASSLAAGAKTEAFF. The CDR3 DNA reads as TGTGCCAGCAGCTTAGCGGCAGGGGCTAAAACTGAAGCTTTCTTT.

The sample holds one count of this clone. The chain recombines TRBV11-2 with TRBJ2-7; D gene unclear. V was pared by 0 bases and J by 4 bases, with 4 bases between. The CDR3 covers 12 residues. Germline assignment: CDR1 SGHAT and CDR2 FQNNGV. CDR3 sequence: CASSLDKYEQYF. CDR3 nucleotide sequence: TGTGCCAGCAGCTTAGATAAATACGAGCAGTACTTC.

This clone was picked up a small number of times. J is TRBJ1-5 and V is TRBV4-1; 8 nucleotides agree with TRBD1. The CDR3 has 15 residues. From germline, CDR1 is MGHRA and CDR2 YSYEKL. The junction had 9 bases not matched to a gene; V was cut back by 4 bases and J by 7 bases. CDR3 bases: TGCGCCAGCAGCCCCGAAGGACAGGGCGGGCAGCCCCAGCATTTT. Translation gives CASSPEGQGGQPQHF.

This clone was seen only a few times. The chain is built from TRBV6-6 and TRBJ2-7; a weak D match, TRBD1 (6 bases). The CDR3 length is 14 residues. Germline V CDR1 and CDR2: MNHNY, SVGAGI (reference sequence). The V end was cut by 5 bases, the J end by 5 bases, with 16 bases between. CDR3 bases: TGTGCCAGCAGTACCGATACAGGGCTCGACGAGCAGTACTTC. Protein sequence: CASSTDTGLDEQYF.